This T cell receptor (beta chain) came from a study of T cell responses to AZD1222 COVID-19 vaccine. Study results and limitations: Unmutated variant regions reportedly attract nearly half of all spike-specific TCRs. Donors were chiefly white British, with a greater number of females, and clonal diversity was perhaps underestimated. Sampled repertoires all dated from after the peak T cell response.

The table came from immunoSEQ multiplex PCR; TCRdb's copy has only in-frame clones and leaves some out. There are around 76,000 clones in the sample; roughly 84% occur only once, and roughly 9.8% lies in the top ten. Germline-derived CDR1 and CDR2 are LGHDT and YNNKEL (reference sequence). The CDR3 has 13 amino acids. Trimming pared 0 bases from V and 6 bases from J, leaving 9 bases between. As regards this clone: The antigen remains undetermined.

This sequence was found in an adult in good health. The J gene is TRBJ2-7, the V gene TRBV3-1 (or the pseudogene TRBV3-2), with D maybe TRBD2 (6 bases). This sample comprised peripheral blood, obtained on day 0 of AZD1222 vaccination. CDR3 coding DNA: TGTGCCAGCAGCCAAGACGGGGGAAGCGAGCAGTACTTC. Protein sequence: CASSQDGGSEQYF.